The rows below give T cell receptor beta chains drawn from one sample of a study of graft-versus-host responses after intestinal transplantation. This table comes from immunoSEQ multiplex PCR, and its TCRdb copy is limited to in-frame clones, with some not included. The sample holds 85,000 to 100,000 clones, around 93% seen once. These receptors lack a known antigen. The sample here was unstimulated CD4+ T cells sorted from spleen or lymph node cells, taken before transplant. The receptors were sampled from a human donor who was the organ donor for an intestinal transplant. The CDR3 runs from the conserved cysteine through the conserved F or W. A D gene is named only where the DNA matches it firmly. Not every row has a clone size; where given, it reads once, few, many or a size class.

d_gene: TRBD2
v_gene: TRBV5-4
len: 16
j_gene: TRBJ2-5
abundance: -
CDR3aa: CASSAGLAGGGETQYF
CDR3nt: TGTGCCAGCAGCGCTGGACTAGCGGGGGGGGGAGAGACCCAGTACTTC

d_gene: -
v_gene: TRBV23-1
len: 15
j_gene: TRBJ2-3
abundance: -
CDR3aa: CASSPKRTSTDTQYF
CDR3nt: TGCGCCAGCAGTCCCAAACGAACTAGCACAGATACGCAGTATTTT

d_gene: -
v_gene: TRBV5-1
len: 14
j_gene: TRBJ2-2
abundance: -
CDR3aa: CASSLVANTGELFF
CDR3nt: TGCGCCAGCAGCTTGGTGGCTAACACCGGGGAGCTGTTTTTT

d_gene: -
v_gene: TRBV6-1
len: 16
j_gene: TRBJ1-2
abundance: -
CDR3aa: CASREVGLIGNYGYTF
CDR3nt: TGTGCCAGCCGGGAAGTGGGACTCATCGGGAACTATGGCTACACCTTC

d_gene: -
v_gene: TRBV7-9
len: 13
j_gene: TRBJ2-3
abundance: -
CDR3aa: CASSFLLSAWQYF
CDR3nt: TGTGCCAGCAGCTTTCTACTATCGGCCTGGCAGTATTTT

d_gene: TRBD1
v_gene: TRBV4-1
len: 16
j_gene: TRBJ1-2
abundance: -
CDR3aa: CASSQENRGANYGYTF
CDR3nt: TGCGCCAGCAGCCAAGAGAACAGGGGGGCTAACTATGGCTACACCTTC

d_gene: -
v_gene: TRBV9
len: 16
j_gene: TRBJ1-1
abundance: -
CDR3aa: CASSVAVGGRNTEAFF
CDR3nt: TGTGCCAGCAGCGTAGCGGTGGGGGGTAGGAACACTGAAGCTTTCTTT

d_gene: -
v_gene: TRBV7-9
len: 12
j_gene: TRBJ2-7
abundance: -
CDR3aa: CASTDRPYEQYF
CDR3nt: TGTGCCAGCACGGACAGACCGTACGAGCAGTACTTC

d_gene: -
v_gene: TRBV28
len: 15
j_gene: TRBJ1-2
abundance: once
CDR3aa: CASSPNNPKRYGYTF
CDR3nt: TGTGCCAGCAGTCCCAATAACCCTAAGAGGTATGGCTACACCTTC

d_gene: -
v_gene: TRBV5-1
len: 19
j_gene: TRBJ1-4
abundance: -
CDR3aa: CASSPWGVLGAGTNEKLFF
CDR3nt: TGCGCCAGCAGCCCCTGGGGTGTTCTCGGGGCGGGGACTAATGAAAAACTGTTTTTT

d_gene: -
v_gene: TRBV4-1
len: 13
j_gene: TRBJ2-7
abundance: -
CDR3aa: CASSQSQAYEQYF
CDR3nt: TGCGCCAGCAGCCAATCACAGGCATACGAGCAGTACTTC

d_gene: TRBD1
v_gene: TRBV28
len: 14
j_gene: TRBJ1-5
abundance: -
CDR3aa: CATRGQSGNQPQHF
CDR3nt: TGTGCCACCCGGGGACAGTCAGGCAATCAGCCCCAGCATTTT

d_gene: -
v_gene: TRBV6-1
len: 14
j_gene: TRBJ2-3
abundance: -
CDR3aa: CASSDWAETDTQYF
CDR3nt: TGTGCCAGCAGTGATTGGGCAGAAACAGATACGCAGTATTTT

d_gene: -
v_gene: TRBV28
len: 12
j_gene: TRBJ1-1
abundance: -
CDR3aa: CASKTGNTEAFF
CDR3nt: TGTGCCAGCAAGACAGGGAACACTGAAGCTTTCTTT

d_gene: -
v_gene: TRBV9
len: 15
j_gene: TRBJ2-1
abundance: -
CDR3aa: CASKGGAGSYNEQFF
CDR3nt: TGTGCCAGCAAGGGGGGGGCTGGCTCCTACAATGAGCAGTTCTTC

d_gene: -
v_gene: TRBV5-1
len: 16
j_gene: TRBJ2-3
abundance: -
CDR3aa: CASSLPTSSSTDTQYF
CDR3nt: TGCGCCAGCAGCCTTCCGACTAGTTCTAGCACAGATACGCAGTATTTT

d_gene: TRBD2
v_gene: TRBV7-3
len: 15
j_gene: TRBJ2-1
abundance: -
CDR3aa: CASSLAGVSYNEQFF
CDR3nt: TGTGCCAGCAGCTTAGCGGGGGTATCCTACAATGAGCAGTTCTTC

d_gene: TRBD2
v_gene: TRBV4-1
len: 18
j_gene: TRBJ2-4
abundance: -
CDR3aa: CASSPGLAGGTAKNIQYF
CDR3nt: TGCGCCAGCAGCCCGGGACTAGCGGGAGGGACAGCCAAAAACATTCAGTACTTC

d_gene: TRBD1
v_gene: TRBV7-9
len: 14
j_gene: TRBJ1-5
abundance: -
CDR3aa: CASSLGRTGSTQHF
CDR3nt: TGTGCCAGCAGCCTGGGAAGGACAGGGAGCACCCAGCATTTT

d_gene: TRBD2
v_gene: TRBV6-6
len: 16
j_gene: TRBJ2-7
abundance: -
CDR3aa: CASSYGREGLRYEQYF
CDR3nt: TGTGCCAGCAGTTATGGTCGGGAGGGCTTGAGGTACGAGCAGTACTTC

d_gene: TRBD1
v_gene: TRBV6-5
len: 15
j_gene: TRBJ1-2
abundance: -
CDR3aa: CASSRDRGRSYGYTF
CDR3nt: TGTGCCAGCAGCCGGGACAGGGGAAGAAGCTATGGCTACACCTTC

d_gene: -
v_gene: TRBV2
len: 13
j_gene: TRBJ1-5
abundance: -
CDR3aa: CASSFGWSQPQHF
CDR3nt: TGTGCCAGCAGTTTTGGATGGAGTCAGCCCCAGCATTTT

d_gene: -
v_gene: TRBV20-1
len: 11
j_gene: TRBJ2-3
abundance: -
CDR3aa: CSAREYYTQYF
CDR3nt: TGCAGTGCTAGAGAATATTATACGCAGTATTTT

d_gene: -
v_gene: TRBV19
len: 16
j_gene: TRBJ2-1
abundance: once
CDR3aa: CASSSLRSRSYNEQFF
CDR3nt: TGTGCCAGTAGTTCGCTGCGGTCCCGCTCCTACAATGAGCAGTTCTTC

d_gene: -
v_gene: TRBV1
len: 15
j_gene: TRBJ1-2
abundance: -
CDR3aa: CTSSQEGIGGHGYTF
CDR3nt: TGCACCAGCAGCCAAGAGGGGATCGGGGGACATGGCTACACCTTC

d_gene: -
v_gene: TRBV6-1
len: 14
j_gene: TRBJ1-4
abundance: few
CDR3aa: CASRAVVTNEKLFF
CDR3nt: TGTGCCAGCAGAGCGGTGGTAACTAATGAAAAACTGTTTTTT

d_gene: -
v_gene: TRBV25-1
len: 13
j_gene: TRBJ2-5
abundance: -
CDR3aa: CASSDLVEETQYF
CDR3nt: TGTGCCAGCAGTGATCTGGTGGAGGAGACCCAGTACTTC

d_gene: TRBD2
v_gene: TRBV9
len: 15
j_gene: TRBJ2-7
abundance: -
CDR3aa: CASSVAGLAGVEQYF
CDR3nt: TGTGCCAGCAGCGTAGCGGGACTAGCGGGAGTTGAGCAGTACTTC

d_gene: TRBD1
v_gene: TRBV6-6
len: 15
j_gene: TRBJ2-5
abundance: -
CDR3aa: CASRPGQGGQETQYF
CDR3nt: TGTGCCAGCAGACCCGGACAGGGGGGTCAAGAGACCCAGTACTTC

d_gene: -
v_gene: TRBV15
len: 13
j_gene: TRBJ1-2
abundance: -
CDR3aa: CATSTRANYGYTF
CDR3nt: TGTGCCACCAGTACCCGGGCTAACTATGGCTACACCTTC